This is a list of T cell receptor beta chains from one sample in a study of T cell repertoires in cytomegalovirus infection. TCRdb independently ran MiXCR on the reads; one entry per CDR3 protein. The table lists around 570,000 distinct CDR3 sequences, under 45% of them singletons. These receptors' antigens are unknown. This sample comprised cultured PBMCs, obtained from culture after CMV antigen stimulation. The receptors here all came from a human donor in good health (CMV status not recorded). Some clones in this sample may be carry-over from other donors' samples. CDR3s include the opening cysteine and the closing phenylalanine or tryptophan. D genes are given only for firm matches. A row's size may be missing; if present it is once, few, many or a size class.

d_call | j_call | v_call | clone_size | cdr3_nt | cdr3_aa
. | TRBJ1-5 | TRBV27 | . | TGTGCCAGCAGTTTAGTGGGGTCAGGTCAGCCCCAGCATTTT | CASSLVGSGQPQHF
TRBD1 | TRBJ1-4 | TRBV7-9 | . | TGTGCCAGCAGCCTCGGACAGGGAAGAGGGGCAACTAATGAAAAACTGTTTTTT | CASSLGQGRGATNEKLFF
TRBD1 | TRBJ1-5 | TRBV7-2 | many | TGTGCCAGCAGCTTAGATGTGACAGGGGGACAGCCCCAGCATTTT | CASSLDVTGGQPQHF
. | TRBJ2-5 | TRBV28 | . | TGTGCCAGCAGTCCAATGGACGGCCAAGAGACCCAGTACTTC | CASSPMDGQETQYF
. | TRBJ2-7 | TRBV5-1 | . | TGCGCCAGCAGCGCGCAGGACGAGCAGTACTTC | CASSAQDEQYF
. | TRBJ2-1 | TRBV5-3 | . | TGTGCCAGCAGCGCTGGATCAGGGATGTCCTACAATGAGCAGTTCTTC | CASSAGSGMSYNEQFF
. | TRBJ2-7 | TRBV3-1 | . | TGTGCCAGCAGCCAAAAGGGAGCTGAACCTCTCTACGAGCAGTACTTC | CASSQKGAEPLYEQYF
TRBD2 | TRBJ2-3 | TRBV20-1 | . | TGCAGTGCCTCCGGGACTAGAAGCACAGATACGCAGTATTTT | CSASGTRSTDTQYF
. | TRBJ1-3 | TRBV7-2 | many | TGTGCCAGCAGCTCCTCGGTGTCAGCGGACTCTGGAAACACCATATATTTT | CASSSSVSADSGNTIYF
TRBD2 | TRBJ2-3 | TRBV7-2 | many | TGTGCCAGCAGCTTAGGTCGGGGGGGCCGGGATACGCAGTATTTT | CASSLGRGGRDTQYF
TRBD2 | TRBJ2-1 | TRBV19 | . | TGTGCCACACGAGCGGGATACCTGAGCAATGAGCAGTTCTTC | CATRAGYLSNEQFF
. | TRBJ2-2 | TRBV11-2 | few | TGTGCCAGCAGCTTAGTCATCGGGACGGGGGCCGGGGAGCTGTTTTTT | CASSLVIGTGAGELFF
TRBD1 | TRBJ2-3 | TRBV12-3/TRBV12-4 | . | TGTGCCAGCAGTCTACAGGGGTATTTAGATACGCAGTATTTT | CASSLQGYLDTQYF
TRBD1 | TRBJ2-7 | TRBV6-1 | few | TGTGCCAGCAGTGAAACCCACGACAGGGGACAGTACTTC | CASSETHDRGQYF
. | TRBJ2-2 | TRBV6-1 | . | TGTGCCAGCAGTAGATTTACCCGGGGTGGGACCGGGGAGCTGTTTTTT | CASSRFTRGGTGELFF
TRBD1 | TRBJ1-2 | TRBV12-3/TRBV12-4 | few | TGTGCCAGCAGCGTCGCTCGGACAGGGATCGATGGCTACACCTTC | CASSVARTGIDGYTF
TRBD2 | TRBJ2-5 | TRBV7-2 | many | TGTGCCAGCAGCCCAGGGACTAGCCCAGAGACCCAGTACTTC | CASSPGTSPETQYF
. | TRBJ1-4 | TRBV28 | . | TGTGCCATCGGAAGGGCGCCCCATGAAAAACTGTTTTTT | CAIGRAPHEKLFF
TRBD1 | TRBJ2-5 | TRBV7-9 | few | TGTGCCAGCAGCTCAGCCACAGGGGCCCCGTACTTC | CASSSATGAPYF
. | TRBJ1-2 | TRBV6-2/TRBV6-3 | . | TGTGCCAGCAGTTTACTGATGGGACGTGCTGACGGCTACACCTTC | CASSLLMGRADGYTF
TRBD2 | TRBJ2-1 | TRBV5-1 | . | TGCGCCAGCAGCTTTGGTGGGGGGGAGACTCCGGTCTTC | CASSFGGGETPVF
. | TRBJ1-1 | TRBV12-3/TRBV12-4 | few | TGTGCCAGCAGTTTCCAGGGTACGAGGGGAGCTTTCTTT | CASSFQGTRGAFF